The T cell receptor beta chain described here comes from a study of T cell responses to AZD1222 COVID-19 vaccine. TCRdb's table, derived via immunoSEQ multiplex PCR, lists solely in-frame clones and lacks some. The sample yields just over 150,000 clones, 80% to 90% seen once. CDR3 length: 15 amino acids. V shed 5 bases, J shed 6 bases, and the junction held 7 bases outside the gene matches. The germline V gene encodes CDR1 KGHDR and CDR2 SFDVKD. Sequencing was performed on peripheral blood, taken after recovery from COVID-19. The chain links TRBV24-1 to TRBJ1-5; 9 nucleotides align to TRBD1. The sequence derives from an adult who had recovered from COVID-19. CDR3 residues: CATSAGQGSGQPQHF. DNA for the CDR3: TGTGCCACCAGTGCGGGACAGGGATCAGGTCAGCCCCAGCATTTT.